The T cell receptor beta chain described here comes from a study of cytomegalovirus exposure and HLA in healthy donors. Whole-study context: A previous analysis identified approximately 110 million unique TCR beta sequences derived from roughly 180 million T cells. In terms of ancestry, the Caucasian-associated cluster contained 75% to 85% of the approximately 420 genotyped donors. Findings and caveats of the study: Most TCR beta V segments were productive about 87% or about 30% of the time in an earlier analysis. Donor immune exposure was known only as CMV serostatus.

PCR employed 60 Vbeta and 13 Jbeta primers. Method: immunoSEQ multiplex PCR; TCRdb's copy keeps in-frame clones and lacks some. The table lists about 210,000 clones, over 60% of them singletons. Trimming cost V 6 bases and J 8 bases; bases outside gene matches: 6. CDR1 and CDR2 from the germline V gene are MDHEN and SYDVKM. The CDR3 has 13 residues. Regarding this clone: The target antigen is unknown.

The sample was PBMCs. This chain connects TRBV28 to TRBJ1-4; the match to TRBD1 covers 7 bases. The source of this sequence is a male donor in good health and CMV-seronegative. CDR3 sequence: CASSKGAREKLFF. The DNA of the CDR3 is TGTGCCAGCAGCAAGGGGGCCAGGGAAAAACTGTTTTTT. The variable domain in full, with the rest retrieved from reference TRBV28 and TRBJ1-4, is DVKVTQSSRYLVKRTGEKVFLECVQDMDHENMFWYRQDPGLGLRLIYFSYDVKMKEKGDIPEGYSVSREKKERFSLILESASTNQTSMYLCASSKGAREKLFFGSGTQLSVL.